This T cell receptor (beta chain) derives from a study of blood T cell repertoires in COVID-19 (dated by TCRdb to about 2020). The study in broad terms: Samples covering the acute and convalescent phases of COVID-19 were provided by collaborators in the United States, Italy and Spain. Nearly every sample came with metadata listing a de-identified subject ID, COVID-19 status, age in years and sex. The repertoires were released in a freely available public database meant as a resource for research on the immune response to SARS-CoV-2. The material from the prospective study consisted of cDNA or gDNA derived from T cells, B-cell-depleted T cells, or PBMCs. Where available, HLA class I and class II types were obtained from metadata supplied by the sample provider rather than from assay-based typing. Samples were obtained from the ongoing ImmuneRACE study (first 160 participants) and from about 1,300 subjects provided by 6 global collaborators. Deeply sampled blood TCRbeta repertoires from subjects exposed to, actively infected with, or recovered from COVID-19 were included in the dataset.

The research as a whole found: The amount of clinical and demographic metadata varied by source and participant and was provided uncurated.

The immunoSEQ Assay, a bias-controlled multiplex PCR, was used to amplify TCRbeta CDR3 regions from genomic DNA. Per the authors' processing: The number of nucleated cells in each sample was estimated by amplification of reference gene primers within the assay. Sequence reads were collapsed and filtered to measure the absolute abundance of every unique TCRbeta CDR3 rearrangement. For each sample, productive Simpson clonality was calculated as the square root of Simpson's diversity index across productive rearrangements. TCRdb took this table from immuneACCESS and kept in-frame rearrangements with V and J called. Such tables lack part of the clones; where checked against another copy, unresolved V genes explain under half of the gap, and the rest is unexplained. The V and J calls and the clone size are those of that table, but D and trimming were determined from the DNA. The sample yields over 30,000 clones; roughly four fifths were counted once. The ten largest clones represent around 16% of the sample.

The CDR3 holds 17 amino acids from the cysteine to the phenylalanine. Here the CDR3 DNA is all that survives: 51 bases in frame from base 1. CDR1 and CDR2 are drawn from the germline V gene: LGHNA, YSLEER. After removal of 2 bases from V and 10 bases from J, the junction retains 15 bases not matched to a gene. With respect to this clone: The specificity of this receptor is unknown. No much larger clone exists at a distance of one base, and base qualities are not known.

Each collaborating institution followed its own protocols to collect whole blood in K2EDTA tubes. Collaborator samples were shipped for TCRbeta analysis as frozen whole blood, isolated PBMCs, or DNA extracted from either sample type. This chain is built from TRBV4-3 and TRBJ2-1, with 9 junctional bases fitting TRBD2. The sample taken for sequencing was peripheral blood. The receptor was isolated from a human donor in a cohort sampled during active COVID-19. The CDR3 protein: CASSQPPPAGGPEEQFF. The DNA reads TGCGCCAGCAGCCAACCCCCCCCGGCGGGAGGGCCGGAGGAGCAGTTCTTC.